The present entry profiles one TCR beta chain with its context. These data belong to a study of blood T cell repertoires in COVID-19. Study overall: Collection of acute and convalescent COVID-19 samples took place in the United States, Italy and Spain. Sources were T cells, B-cell-depleted T cells, or PBMCs; the material itself was cDNA or gDNA.

Per the original data handling: Counts of nucleated cells, estimated from reference gene primer amplification, were obtained. The method was immunoSEQ multiplex PCR; TCRdb's version includes in-frame clones alone and lacks a portion of them. The V and J calls and clone size are taken from that table; D and trimming were inferred from the DNA. The sample consists of 110,000 to 150,000 clones, 79% of them appearing once. Trimming cost V 7 bases and J 10 bases, with 12 bases left between them. The CDR3 totals 11 residues. Germline V gene data show CDR1 as ENHRY and CDR2 as SYGVKD. While infection was still active, Seattle patients were enrolled and then followed longitudinally.

The material sequenced was peripheral blood. The rearrangement uses TRBV10-3 and TRBJ2-3; D is perhaps TRBD1 (5 bases). The clonotype comes from a woman aged 70-85 years with COVID-19, enrolled during active disease. The CDR3 DNA reads TGTGCCATCAAGGAACAAGGGGCGCAGTATTTT. It yields the protein CAIKEQGAQYF.